This T cell receptor (beta chain) was profiled in a study of T cells in Graves' hyperthyroidism and ophthalmopathy. Study-level points and caveats: Researchers found most expanded thyroid clonotypes above 0.001 in blood as well.

After removal of 2 bases from V and 7 bases from J, the junction contained 6 bases not matched to a gene. The CDR3 has 14 residues. Per the germline V gene, CDR1 is MGHDK and CDR2 is SYGVNS. As for this clonotype: Its target is unknown.

The source material, RNA transcripts, was used to amplify TCR beta CDR3 regions. Carried out on the TCR CDR3, a first-round RT-PCR used the HTBI primer set. TCRdb passed the multiplex PCR reads through MiXCR, listing each CDR3 protein once. The profile covers approximately 530,000 distinct CDR3 sequences, with about 20% appearing a single time and about half taken by the ten largest. The sequenced material came from blood. This sequence was found in a man in his forties or fifties with Graves' ophthalmopathy. The chain is built from TRBV25-1 and TRBJ2-5, with 8 bases matching TRBD1. The CDR3 loop is CASSETGGIGTQYF. The CDR3 coding sequence is TGTGCCAGCAGTGAAACAGGGGGTATTGGGACCCAGTACTTC.